This is a list of T cell receptor beta chains from one sample in a study of T cell changes during pregnancy in multiple sclerosis. This table comes from immunoSEQ multiplex PCR, and its TCRdb copy is limited to in-frame clones, with some not included. The sample consists of 30,000 to 35,000 clones, over 85% of them appearing once. The starting material was CD8+ T cells from peripheral blood mononuclear cells, obtained in the third trimester of pregnancy. Every receptor here comes from a female donor with multiple sclerosis, enrolled in a pregnancy study. Both conserved end residues are part of each CDR3. The D gene is left open where the match is weak. Part of the rows lack a size; the others show once, few, many or a class for expanded clones.

clone_size: -; d_call: TRBD1; v_call: TRBV6-4; j_call: TRBJ2-1; cdr3_aa: CASSEGTGGYNEQFF; cdr3_nt: TGTGCCAGCAGTGAGGGGACAGGGGGCTACAATGAGCAGTTCTTC
clone_size: -; d_call: TRBD1; v_call: TRBV6-1; j_call: TRBJ1-1; cdr3_aa: CAATGGDVTEAFF; cdr3_nt: TGTGCCGCGACAGGGGGGGACGTCACTGAAGCTTTCTTT
clone_size: -; d_call: -; v_call: TRBV28; j_call: TRBJ2-7; cdr3_aa: CASSLSWDSTYEQYF; cdr3_nt: TGTGCCAGCAGTTTATCTTGGGACTCGACTTACGAGCAGTACTTC
clone_size: -; d_call: TRBD1; v_call: TRBV27; j_call: TRBJ1-1; cdr3_aa: CASSLSQGATEAFF; cdr3_nt: TGTGCCAGCAGTTTATCGCAGGGGGCGACTGAAGCTTTCTTT
clone_size: -; d_call: -; v_call: TRBV20-1; j_call: TRBJ1-2; cdr3_aa: CSAPGIGGYTF; cdr3_nt: TGCAGTGCGCCGGGGATCGGGGGCTACACCTTC
clone_size: -; d_call: -; v_call: TRBV9; j_call: TRBJ2-1; cdr3_aa: CASSVVGRGFSSYNEQFF; cdr3_nt: TGTGCCAGCAGCGTAGTGGGGAGGGGGTTTAGCTCCTACAATGAGCAGTTCTTC
clone_size: -; d_call: -; v_call: TRBV6-6; j_call: TRBJ2-2; cdr3_aa: CASNQPRQAGELFF; cdr3_nt: TGTGCCAGCAACCAGCCAAGACAGGCCGGGGAGCTGTTTTTT
clone_size: once; d_call: -; v_call: TRBV10-3; j_call: TRBJ1-6; cdr3_aa: CATLSSYNSPLHF; cdr3_nt: TGTGCCACCCTTAGCTCCTATAATTCACCCCTCCACTTT
clone_size: -; d_call: -; v_call: TRBV18; j_call: TRBJ1-1; cdr3_aa: CASSPDEEKNTEAFF; cdr3_nt: TGTGCCAGCTCACCTGACGAGGAGAAGAACACTGAAGCTTTCTTT
clone_size: -; d_call: -; v_call: TRBV9; j_call: TRBJ1-1; cdr3_aa: CASSVQVVNTEAFF; cdr3_nt: TGTGCCAGCAGCGTCCAAGTAGTGAACACTGAAGCTTTCTTT
clone_size: -; d_call: -; v_call: TRBV29-1; j_call: TRBJ1-1; cdr3_aa: CSGTATENTEAFF; cdr3_nt: TGCAGCGGTACGGCGACAGAGAACACTGAAGCTTTCTTT
clone_size: once; d_call: TRBD2; v_call: TRBV4-3; j_call: TRBJ2-7; cdr3_aa: CASSQELGGGGPDEQYF; cdr3_nt: TGCGCCAGCAGCCAAGAACTCGGCGGGGGGGGGCCCGACGAGCAGTACTTC
clone_size: -; d_call: TRBD2; v_call: TRBV7-8; j_call: TRBJ2-7; cdr3_aa: CASSSTGTNYEQYF; cdr3_nt: TGTGCCAGCAGCTCCACCGGGACTAATTACGAGCAGTACTTC
clone_size: -; d_call: -; v_call: TRBV27; j_call: TRBJ2-1; cdr3_aa: CASSWGEGYGEQFF; cdr3_nt: TGTGCCAGCAGTTGGGGTGAGGGCTATGGTGAGCAGTTCTTC
clone_size: once; d_call: -; v_call: TRBV19; j_call: TRBJ2-2; cdr3_aa: CASSLTDYTGELFF; cdr3_nt: TGTGCCAGTAGTTTGACAGATTACACCGGGGAGCTGTTTTTT
clone_size: -; d_call: -; v_call: TRBV5-4; j_call: TRBJ2-1; cdr3_aa: CASRTTSTEQFF; cdr3_nt: TGTGCCAGCAGGACCACTAGCACTGAGCAGTTCTTC
clone_size: -; d_call: TRBD1; v_call: TRBV11-3; j_call: TRBJ1-2; cdr3_aa: CASSPTGGIGGYYGYTF; cdr3_nt: TGTGCCAGCAGCCCGACAGGGGGAATAGGGGGTTACTATGGCTACACCTTC
clone_size: -; d_call: -; v_call: TRBV7-9; j_call: TRBJ2-3; cdr3_aa: CASSQTGVSTDTQYF; cdr3_nt: TGTGCCAGCAGCCAGACAGGAGTTAGCACAGATACGCAGTATTTT
clone_size: -; d_call: -; v_call: TRBV13; j_call: TRBJ1-6; cdr3_aa: CASSPSGAESYNSPLHF; cdr3_nt: TGTGCCAGCAGCCCCTCAGGGGCGGAATCCTATAATTCACCCCTCCACTTT
clone_size: -; d_call: TRBD2; v_call: TRBV4-3; j_call: TRBJ2-1; cdr3_aa: CASSLMAGGYNEQFF; cdr3_nt: TGCGCCAGCAGCCTTATGGCGGGGGGCTACAATGAGCAGTTCTTC
clone_size: -; d_call: -; v_call: TRBV10-3; j_call: TRBJ1-1; cdr3_aa: CAIRHGNEAFF; cdr3_nt: TGTGCCATTAGACACGGTAATGAAGCTTTCTTT
clone_size: -; d_call: TRBD2; v_call: TRBV7-9; j_call: TRBJ2-7; cdr3_aa: CASSSLAGGSYEQYF; cdr3_nt: TGTGCCAGCAGCTCATTAGCGGGGGGGTCTTACGAGCAGTACTTC
clone_size: once; d_call: -; v_call: TRBV13; j_call: TRBJ1-2; cdr3_aa: CASSTRDQGGYTF; cdr3_nt: TGTGCCAGCAGCACCCGGGACCAGGGGGGCTACACCTTC
clone_size: -; d_call: TRBD2; v_call: TRBV6-6; j_call: TRBJ2-3; cdr3_aa: CASSYAVAGGTDTQYF; cdr3_nt: TGTGCCAGCAGTTACGCGGTAGCGGGGGGAACAGATACGCAGTATTTT
clone_size: -; d_call: -; v_call: TRBV9; j_call: TRBJ1-1; cdr3_aa: CASSVGVGDTEAFF; cdr3_nt: TGTGCCAGCAGCGTAGGGGTCGGGGACACTGAAGCTTTCTTT
clone_size: medium-sized; d_call: -; v_call: TRBV7-7; j_call: TRBJ2-1; cdr3_aa: CASSLEANAYNEQFF; cdr3_nt: TGTGCCAGCAGCTTAGAAGCTAACGCCTACAATGAGCAGTTCTTC
clone_size: -; d_call: -; v_call: TRBV19; j_call: TRBJ2-1; cdr3_aa: CASSAQGSSYNEQFF; cdr3_nt: TGTGCCAGTAGTGCGCAGGGAAGCTCCTACAATGAGCAGTTCTTC
clone_size: -; d_call: TRBD2; v_call: TRBV4-3; j_call: TRBJ2-1; cdr3_aa: CASSQYRTSGGEQFF; cdr3_nt: TGCGCCAGCAGCCAATACAGGACTAGCGGCGGTGAGCAGTTCTTC
clone_size: -; d_call: -; v_call: TRBV13; j_call: TRBJ1-1; cdr3_aa: CASSLGATGANTEAFF; cdr3_nt: TGTGCCAGCAGCTTAGGGGCGACAGGAGCAAACACTGAAGCTTTCTTT
clone_size: -; d_call: TRBD1; v_call: TRBV25-1; j_call: TRBJ1-1; cdr3_aa: CASSAWTGGSNTEAFF; cdr3_nt: TGTGCCAGCAGTGCTTGGACAGGGGGCAGTAACACTGAAGCTTTCTTT
clone_size: -; d_call: -; v_call: TRBV6-5; j_call: TRBJ1-4; cdr3_aa: CASRTTGEKLFF; cdr3_nt: TGTGCCAGCAGGACAACAGGTGAAAAACTGTTTTTT
clone_size: -; d_call: TRBD1; v_call: TRBV2; j_call: TRBJ2-5; cdr3_aa: CARPGQNQETQYF; cdr3_nt: TGTGCCCGTCCGGGACAGAACCAAGAGACCCAGTACTTC
clone_size: medium-sized; d_call: TRBD1; v_call: TRBV7-8; j_call: TRBJ2-7; cdr3_aa: CASSTGQGLHEQYF; cdr3_nt: TGTGCCAGCAGCACCGGACAGGGTCTGCACGAGCAGTACTTC
clone_size: -; d_call: TRBD1; v_call: TRBV9; j_call: TRBJ1-5; cdr3_aa: CASSLGPTGDQPQHF; cdr3_nt: TGTGCCAGCAGCTTGGGGCCGACAGGGGATCAGCCCCAGCATTTT
clone_size: -; d_call: TRBD2; v_call: TRBV5-8; j_call: TRBJ2-2; cdr3_aa: CASSPRRGTGELFF; cdr3_nt: TGTGCCAGCAGCCCGCGGCGGGGGACCGGGGAGCTGTTTTTT
clone_size: -; d_call: -; v_call: TRBV5-8; j_call: TRBJ2-7; cdr3_aa: CASSPLSYEQYF; cdr3_nt: TGTGCCAGCAGCCCCCTCTCCTACGAGCAGTACTTC
clone_size: few; d_call: -; v_call: TRBV7-3; j_call: TRBJ2-1; cdr3_aa: CASSLTSGGGLNEQFF; cdr3_nt: TGTGCCAGCAGCTTAACTTCTGGCGGGGGCCTTAATGAGCAGTTCTTC
clone_size: -; d_call: -; v_call: TRBV7-9; j_call: TRBJ1-4; cdr3_aa: CASRQRTATNEKLFF; cdr3_nt: TGTGCCAGCAGACAAAGGACAGCAACTAATGAAAAACTGTTTTTT
clone_size: -; d_call: -; v_call: TRBV6-5; j_call: TRBJ2-7; cdr3_aa: CASSYRTQHHEQYF; cdr3_nt: TGTGCCAGCAGTTACAGGACACAGCACCACGAGCAGTACTTC
clone_size: -; d_call: TRBD2; v_call: TRBV30; j_call: TRBJ2-2; cdr3_aa: CAWSVLAGSYTGELFF; cdr3_nt: TGTGCCTGGAGTGTACTAGCGGGGTCCTACACCGGGGAGCTGTTTTTT
clone_size: -; d_call: TRBD1; v_call: TRBV11-2; j_call: TRBJ2-7; cdr3_aa: CASSQGALTYEQYF; cdr3_nt: TGTGCCAGCAGCCAGGGGGCCCTTACCTACGAGCAGTACTTC
clone_size: -; d_call: TRBD2; v_call: TRBV7-3; j_call: TRBJ2-5; cdr3_aa: CASSLAGGGRETQYF; cdr3_nt: TGTGCCAGCAGCTTAGCGGGGGGAGGTCGGGAGACCCAGTACTTC
clone_size: -; d_call: TRBD2; v_call: TRBV7-2; j_call: TRBJ2-5; cdr3_aa: CASSLHLSGANQETQYF; cdr3_nt: TGTGCCAGCAGCTTACACCTTAGCGGGGCAAACCAAGAGACCCAGTACTTC
clone_size: -; d_call: -; v_call: TRBV30; j_call: TRBJ1-1; cdr3_aa: CAWARQTTDGAFF; cdr3_nt: TGTGCCTGGGCTCGACAAACCACTGATGGAGCTTTCTTT
clone_size: -; d_call: TRBD1; v_call: TRBV6-5; j_call: TRBJ1-5; cdr3_aa: CASRRRQGQPQHF; cdr3_nt: TGTGCCAGCAGACGCCGACAGGGGCAGCCCCAGCATTTT
clone_size: -; d_call: -; v_call: TRBV14; j_call: TRBJ1-1; cdr3_aa: CASSPGPASEAFF; cdr3_nt: TGTGCCAGCAGCCCTGGGCCGGCCTCTGAAGCTTTCTTT
clone_size: once; d_call: -; v_call: TRBV7-2; j_call: TRBJ2-2; cdr3_aa: CASSLLGLNTGELFF; cdr3_nt: TGTGCCAGCAGCTTACTCGGGTTAAACACCGGGGAGCTGTTTTTT
clone_size: -; d_call: TRBD2; v_call: TRBV30; j_call: TRBJ2-3; cdr3_aa: CAWRGLAGGAVRDTQYF; cdr3_nt: TGTGCCTGGCGGGGACTAGCGGGGGGAGCCGTCAGGGATACGCAGTATTTT
clone_size: once; d_call: TRBD1; v_call: TRBV7-3; j_call: TRBJ1-2; cdr3_aa: CASSSTQGGGYTF; cdr3_nt: TGTGCCAGCAGCTCGACACAGGGGGGTGGCTACACCTTC
clone_size: few; d_call: TRBD1; v_call: TRBV9; j_call: TRBJ2-5; cdr3_aa: CASSLRGQETQYF; cdr3_nt: TGTGCCAGCAGCCTCAGGGGGCAAGAGACCCAGTACTTC
clone_size: -; d_call: TRBD2; v_call: TRBV9; j_call: TRBJ2-3; cdr3_aa: CASSVIGAGGTDTQYF; cdr3_nt: TGTGCCAGCAGCGTAATAGGAGCCGGGGGGACAGATACGCAGTATTTT
clone_size: -; d_call: TRBD1; v_call: TRBV6-5; j_call: TRBJ2-5; cdr3_aa: CASSADRGETQYF; cdr3_nt: TGTGCCAGCAGTGCGGACAGGGGCGAGACCCAGTACTTC
clone_size: -; d_call: -; v_call: TRBV7-9; j_call: TRBJ2-7; cdr3_aa: CASSPESFGTRLYEQYF; cdr3_nt: TGTGCCAGCAGCCCAGAAAGCTTCGGGACACGTCTTTACGAGCAGTACTTC
clone_size: -; d_call: -; v_call: TRBV2; j_call: TRBJ2-7; cdr3_aa: CASNPGYEQYF; cdr3_nt: TGTGCCAGCAACCCAGGCTACGAGCAGTACTTC
clone_size: once; d_call: TRBD1; v_call: TRBV9; j_call: TRBJ2-5; cdr3_aa: CASSVRTGIGTQYF; cdr3_nt: TGTGCCAGCAGCGTGAGGACAGGGATCGGGACCCAGTACTTC